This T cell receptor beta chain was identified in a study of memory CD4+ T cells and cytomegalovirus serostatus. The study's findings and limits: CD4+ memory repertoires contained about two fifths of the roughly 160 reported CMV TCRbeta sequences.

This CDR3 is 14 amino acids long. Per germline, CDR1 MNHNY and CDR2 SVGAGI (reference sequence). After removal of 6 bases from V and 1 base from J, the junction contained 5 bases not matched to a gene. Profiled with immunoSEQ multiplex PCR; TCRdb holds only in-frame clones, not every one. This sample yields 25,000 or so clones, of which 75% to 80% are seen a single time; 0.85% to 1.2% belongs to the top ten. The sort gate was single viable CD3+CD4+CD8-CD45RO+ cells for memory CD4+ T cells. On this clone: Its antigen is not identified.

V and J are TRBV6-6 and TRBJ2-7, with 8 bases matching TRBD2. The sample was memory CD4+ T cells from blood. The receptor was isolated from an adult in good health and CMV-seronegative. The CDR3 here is CASSGTSNSYEQYF. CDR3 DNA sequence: TGTGCCAGCAGCGGGACTAGTAATTCCTACGAGCAGTACTTC.